This TCR beta chain was identified during a study of vaccination and CD4 T cells after COVID-19. The wider study: SARS-CoV-2, HCoV-NL63, HCoV-OC43 and HCoV-229E supplied the overlapping spike peptides used to stimulate cells.

An Oncomine TCR Beta short-read assay was used to sequence the DNA from cultured CD4+ T cells. TCRdb re-derived calls from the PCR reads in MiXCR, one entry per CDR3 protein. This sample has about 3,200 distinct CDR3 sequences, with roughly three quarters found just once. On this clonotype: Its antigen is currently unknown.

V was shortened by 5 bases and J by 7 bases, with 18 bases between the two germline ends. The CDR3 totals 15 residues. Germline V gives CDR1 MNHEY, CDR2 SMNVEV (reference sequence). As to treatment: approximately 10-day PBMC culture with coronavirus spike peptide pools or control peptides (ViraFEST assay). Before TCRs were sequenced, ViraFEST expanded antigen-specific T cells with peptide pools. The chain carries TRBV27 and TRBJ2-1, with D possibly matching TRBD2 (7 bases). The origin of this receptor is a human donor who had recovered from COVID-19. Sequencing was done on a sample of CD4+ T cells from blood, cultured in vitro. As DNA, the CDR3 is TGTGCCAGCAGTACCGCCGCGGGGGCCAGAAATGAGCAGTTCTTC. Its translation: CASSTAAGARNEQFF.